This T cell receptor beta chain originates from a study of regulatory T cells in long-lasting Graves disease. This clonotype was detected only a few times. Construction of TCR beta libraries relied on iRepertoire HTBI primers and on Arm-PCR targeting CDR3 regions. TCRdb redid the calling of the multiplex PCR reads with MiXCR, one entry per CDR3 protein. The sample carries roughly 420,000 distinct CDR3 sequences, about a sixth recorded once. From germline, CDR1 is MNHEY and CDR2 SVGEGT. With 3 bases removed from V and 2 bases from J, the gap between germline ends came to 10 bases. The CDR3 is made up of 14 amino acids. Time point specified: newly diagnosed GD, antithyroid drugs for less than 3 months. PBMCs were the source of the RNA used for TCR sequencing. The same data also went into a second study, on T cells in Graves' hyperthyroidism and ophthalmopathy. That report notes: During a first-round RT-PCR of the TCR CDR3, the HTBI primer set was used.

V usage is TRBV6-2 or TRBV6-3 and J usage is TRBJ1-1, with no clear D. Specimen: peripheral blood mononuclear cells (PBMCs), collected at new diagnosis, from a patient treated with antithyroid drugs. This TCR was recovered from a woman aged 25 to 39 with Graves disease. The CDR3 sequence: CASSYTTGNTEAFF. The CDR3 DNA is TGTGCCAGCAGTTATACGACTGGAAACACTGAAGCTTTCTTT.